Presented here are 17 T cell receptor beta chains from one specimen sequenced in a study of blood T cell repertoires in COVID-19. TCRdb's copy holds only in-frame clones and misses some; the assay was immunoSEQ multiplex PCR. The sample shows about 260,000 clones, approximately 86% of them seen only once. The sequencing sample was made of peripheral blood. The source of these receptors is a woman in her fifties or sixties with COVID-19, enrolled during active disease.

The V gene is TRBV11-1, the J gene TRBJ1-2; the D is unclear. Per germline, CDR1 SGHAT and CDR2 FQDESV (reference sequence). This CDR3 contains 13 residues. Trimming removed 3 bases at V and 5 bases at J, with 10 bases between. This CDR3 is CASSLAAGYGYTF. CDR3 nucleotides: TGTGCCAGCAGCTTGGCAGCGGGGTATGGCTACACCTTC.

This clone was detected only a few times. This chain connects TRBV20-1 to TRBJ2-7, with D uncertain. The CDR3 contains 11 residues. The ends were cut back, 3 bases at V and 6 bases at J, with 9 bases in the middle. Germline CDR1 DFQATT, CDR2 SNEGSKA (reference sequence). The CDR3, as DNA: TGCAGTGCTAGTTCCTACGGCGAGCAGTACTTC. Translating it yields CSASSYGEQYF.

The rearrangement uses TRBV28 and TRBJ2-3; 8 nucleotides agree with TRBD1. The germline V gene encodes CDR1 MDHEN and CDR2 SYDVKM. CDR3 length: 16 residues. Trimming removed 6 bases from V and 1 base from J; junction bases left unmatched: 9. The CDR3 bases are TGTGCCAGCAGACCTACTCCGGGACAGGGCACAGATACGCAGTATTTT. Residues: CASRPTPGQGTDTQYF.

Here the CDR3 reads CASSLAGGIVNTEAFF. As DNA, the CDR3 is TGTGCCAGCAGCTTGGCCGGGGGGATCGTGAACACTGAAGCTTTCTTT. The genes are TRBV5-6 and TRBJ1-1, with TRBD1 as a possible D gene (5 bases). V dropped 0 bases and J dropped 0 bases, with 12 bases sitting between them. The CDR3 extends over 16 amino acids. Looked up from germline, CDR1 is SGHDT and CDR2 is YYEEEE.

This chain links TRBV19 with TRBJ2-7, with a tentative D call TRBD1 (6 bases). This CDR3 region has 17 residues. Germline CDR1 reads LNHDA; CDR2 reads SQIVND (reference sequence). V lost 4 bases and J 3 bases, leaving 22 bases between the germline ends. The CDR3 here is CASSTSSRRTGLYEQYF. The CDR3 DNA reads TGTGCCAGTAGTACCAGCTCAAGGCGTACAGGGCTCTACGAGCAGTACTTC.

The CDR3 coding sequence is TGTGCCAGCTCACCATTCACGGGAGCGGGAGGCCCGGGGGGGCAGTACTTC. It is translated as CASSPFTGAGGPGGQYF. This chain joins TRBV18 and TRBJ2-7; TRBD2 matches 9 bases. CDR3 length: 17 amino acids. The trim removed 2 bases at V and 9 bases at J, leaving 17 bases unmatched. The germline gives CDR1 KGHSH, CDR2 LQKENI.

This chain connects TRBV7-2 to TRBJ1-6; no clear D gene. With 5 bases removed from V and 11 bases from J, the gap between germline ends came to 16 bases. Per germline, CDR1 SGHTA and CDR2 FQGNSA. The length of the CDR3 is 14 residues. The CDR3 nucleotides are TGTGCCAGCAGCACACCGTCTTGGGCACCACCCCTCCACTTT. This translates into CASSTPSWAPPLHF.

CDR3 region: CASSQDRSGYIQYF. DNA of the CDR3: TGCGCCAGCAGCCAAGACCGAAGCGGTTACATTCAGTACTTC. The gene calls are TRBV4-3 and TRBJ2-4, with a possible D match to TRBD2 (5 bases). V lost 0 bases, J lost 8 bases, and 11 bases lay in between. Germline V CDR1 and CDR2: LGHNA, YSLEER. This CDR3 has 14 amino acids.

The CDR3 coding sequence is TGTGCCAGCAGTCGACTAGCGGGAGGACCTTACAATGAGCAGTTCTTC. Amino acids: CASSRLAGGPYNEQFF. The chain links TRBV6-6 to TRBJ2-1, with TRBD2 matching over 13 bases. CDR3 size: 16 residues. CDR1 and CDR2 (germline): MNHNY, SVGAGI (reference sequence). The trim removed 5 bases at V and 4 bases at J, leaving 5 bases unmatched.

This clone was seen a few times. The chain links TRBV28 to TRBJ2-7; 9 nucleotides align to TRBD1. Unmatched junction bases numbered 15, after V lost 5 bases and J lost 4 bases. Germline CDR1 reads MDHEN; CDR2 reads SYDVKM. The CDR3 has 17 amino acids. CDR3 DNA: TGTGCCAGCAGTCAGCAGACGACAGGGGGTTTCGTATACGAGCAGTACTTC. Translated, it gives CASSQQTTGGFVYEQYF.

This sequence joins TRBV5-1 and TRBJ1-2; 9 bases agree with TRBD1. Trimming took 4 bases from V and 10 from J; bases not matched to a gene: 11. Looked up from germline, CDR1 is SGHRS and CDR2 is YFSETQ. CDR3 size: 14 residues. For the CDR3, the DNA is TGCGCCAGCAGCGGAAGGACAGGGGAGGTCGCCTACACCTTC. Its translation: CASSGRTGEVAYTF.

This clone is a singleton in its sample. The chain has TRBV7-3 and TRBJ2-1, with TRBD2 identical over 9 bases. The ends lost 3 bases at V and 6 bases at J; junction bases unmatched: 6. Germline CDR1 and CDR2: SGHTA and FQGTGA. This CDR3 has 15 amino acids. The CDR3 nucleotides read TGTGCCAGCAGCTTGACCGGGACTAGCATCAATGAGCAGTTCTTC. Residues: CASSLTGTSINEQFF.

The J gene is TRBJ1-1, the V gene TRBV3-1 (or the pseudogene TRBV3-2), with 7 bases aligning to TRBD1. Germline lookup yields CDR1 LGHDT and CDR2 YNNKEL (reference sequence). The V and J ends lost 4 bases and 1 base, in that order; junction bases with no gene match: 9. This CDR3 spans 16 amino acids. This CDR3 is CASSPYGTVTNTEAFF. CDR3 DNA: TGTGCCAGCAGCCCCTATGGGACAGTAACGAACACTGAAGCTTTCTTT.

The CDR3 DNA reads TGTGCCAGCAGGGGGGGGAGCGAGCAGTACTTC. Its protein is CASRGGSEQYF. The J gene is TRBJ2-7, the V gene TRBV3-1 (or the pseudogene TRBV3-2); 7 bases are a match to TRBD2. V lost 6 bases, J lost 6 bases, and 2 bases stayed unmatched. The CDR3 is 11 amino acids. The germline V gene encodes CDR1 LGHDT and CDR2 YNNKEL (reference sequence).

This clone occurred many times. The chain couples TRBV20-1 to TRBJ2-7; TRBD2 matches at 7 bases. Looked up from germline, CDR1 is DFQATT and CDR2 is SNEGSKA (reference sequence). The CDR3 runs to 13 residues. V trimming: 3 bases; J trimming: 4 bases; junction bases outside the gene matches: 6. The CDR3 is CSASSGGRYEQYF. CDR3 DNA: TGCAGTGCTAGTTCGGGGGGTAGGTACGAGCAGTACTTC.

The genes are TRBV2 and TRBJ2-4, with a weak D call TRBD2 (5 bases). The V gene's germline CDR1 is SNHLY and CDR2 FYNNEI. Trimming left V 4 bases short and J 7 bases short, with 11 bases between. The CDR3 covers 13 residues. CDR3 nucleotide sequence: TGTGCCAGCAGTGGGGGATGGGAGAACATTCAGTACTTC. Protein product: CASSGGWENIQYF.

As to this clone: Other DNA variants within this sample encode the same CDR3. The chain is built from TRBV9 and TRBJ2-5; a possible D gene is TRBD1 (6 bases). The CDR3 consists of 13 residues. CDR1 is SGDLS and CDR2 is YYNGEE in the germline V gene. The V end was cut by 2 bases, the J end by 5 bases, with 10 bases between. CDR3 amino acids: CASSVTGRETQYF. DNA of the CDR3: TGTGCCAGCAGCGTGACAGGTCGGGAGACCCAGTACTTC.